A selection of T cell receptor beta chains follows, all from one sample in a study of blood T cell repertoires in COVID-19. Clones were sequenced by immunoSEQ multiplex PCR, and TCRdb holds only the in-frame ones, with some missing. Of 150,000 to 200,000 clones in the sample, around 90% were seen once. The sample consisted of PBMCs or T cells enriched from blood (not recorded which). The receptor set was obtained from a woman under 30 who had recovered from COVID-19. Each CDR3 is given with its conserved first and last residue. A D gene is named only where the DNA matches it firmly. Only some rows state a clone size, as once, few, many or a class for expanded clones.

j_gene: TRBJ2-7; d_gene: TRBD2; abundance: NA; v_gene: TRBV10-3; CDR3nt: TGTGCCATCAAACGGCGGGGGGAGGGGACCTACGAGCAGTACTTC; CDR3aa: CAIKRRGEGTYEQYF
j_gene: TRBJ2-7; d_gene: NA; abundance: NA; v_gene: TRBV5-1; CDR3nt: TGCGCCAGCAGCCCCCGAGGCAGGGGCGATTACGAGCAGTACTTC; CDR3aa: CASSPRGRGDYEQYF
j_gene: TRBJ2-2; d_gene: NA; abundance: NA; v_gene: TRBV28; CDR3nt: TGTGCCAGCAGAGCCGCGAGCAACACCGGGGAGCTGTTTTTT; CDR3aa: CASRAASNTGELFF
j_gene: TRBJ1-6; d_gene: NA; abundance: NA; v_gene: TRBV7-6; CDR3nt: TGTGCCAGCAGCTTACGACAGCTCAATTCACCCCTCCACTTT; CDR3aa: CASSLRQLNSPLHF
j_gene: TRBJ2-1; d_gene: NA; abundance: NA; v_gene: TRBV2; CDR3nt: TGTGCCAGCAGTTTTAGCGGTTACAATGAGCAGTTCTTC; CDR3aa: CASSFSGYNEQFF
j_gene: TRBJ2-7; d_gene: TRBD1; abundance: NA; v_gene: TRBV14; CDR3nt: TGTGCCAGCAGCCGTCAGGGGGCCAGGTTGTACGAGCAGTACTTT; CDR3aa: CASSRQGARLYEQYF
j_gene: TRBJ2-1; d_gene: TRBD2; abundance: NA; v_gene: TRBV6-5; CDR3nt: TGTGCCAGCAGCCCACTAGCGGGGGGTTGGAATGAGCAGTTCTTC; CDR3aa: CASSPLAGGWNEQFF
j_gene: TRBJ2-2; d_gene: NA; abundance: NA; v_gene: TRBV3-1/TRBV3-2; CDR3nt: TGTGCCAGCAGCCAAGATCCATCCGGGGAGCTGTTTTTT; CDR3aa: CASSQDPSGELFF
j_gene: TRBJ1-2; d_gene: NA; abundance: NA; v_gene: TRBV30; CDR3nt: TGTGCCTGGAGTCCGTCCCGTGGCTCTTATGGCTACACCTTC; CDR3aa: CAWSPSRGSYGYTF
j_gene: TRBJ1-6; d_gene: TRBD1; abundance: NA; v_gene: TRBV10-1; CDR3nt: TGCGCCAGCAGTGAGTCCTGGAAGGGGGCTTCACCCCTCCACTTT; CDR3aa: CASSESWKGASPLHF
j_gene: TRBJ2-1; d_gene: NA; abundance: NA; v_gene: TRBV10-2; CDR3nt: TGCGCCAGCAGTGGGGTCGGGGTAGCAGGGGGGCGGAACAATGAGCAGTTCTTC; CDR3aa: CASSGVGVAGGRNNEQFF
j_gene: TRBJ2-1; d_gene: TRBD1; abundance: NA; v_gene: TRBV7-8; CDR3nt: TGTGCCAGCAGCTGGGGACAGGGGTACAATGAGCAGTTCTTC; CDR3aa: CASSWGQGYNEQFF
j_gene: TRBJ2-3; d_gene: NA; abundance: NA; v_gene: TRBV20-1; CDR3nt: TGCAGTGCACAGGGTACAGATACGCAGTATTTT; CDR3aa: CSAQGTDTQYF
j_gene: TRBJ2-1; d_gene: TRBD1; abundance: NA; v_gene: TRBV28; CDR3nt: TGTGCCAGCAGGTGGACAGGGGATGAGCAGTTCTTC; CDR3aa: CASRWTGDEQFF
j_gene: TRBJ2-7; d_gene: NA; abundance: NA; v_gene: TRBV7-9; CDR3nt: TGTGCCAGCAGCACCTCCAACAGGGTAGACGAGCAGTACTTC; CDR3aa: CASSTSNRVDEQYF
j_gene: TRBJ2-1; d_gene: TRBD2; abundance: NA; v_gene: TRBV2; CDR3nt: TGTGCCAGAAGACTAGCGGGAGGCTGGGAGCAGTTCTTC; CDR3aa: CARRLAGGWEQFF
j_gene: TRBJ2-7; d_gene: TRBD2; abundance: NA; v_gene: TRBV28; CDR3nt: TGTGCCAGCAGCCTGTATTCTAGCGGAGGACTCTACGAGCAGTACTTC; CDR3aa: CASSLYSSGGLYEQYF
j_gene: TRBJ2-1; d_gene: NA; abundance: NA; v_gene: TRBV12-1; CDR3nt: TGTGCCAGCAGCAGCCTGCTAGCGGGAGAATACAATGAGCAGTTCTTC; CDR3aa: CASSSLLAGEYNEQFF
j_gene: TRBJ1-1; d_gene: TRBD1; abundance: NA; v_gene: TRBV10-3; CDR3nt: TGTGCCATCAGTGGCTTCGGACAGGGATCGGTGAACACTGAAGCTTTCTTT; CDR3aa: CAISGFGQGSVNTEAFF
j_gene: TRBJ1-3; d_gene: TRBD1; abundance: NA; v_gene: TRBV28; CDR3nt: TGTGCCAGCAGTGGGACAGGTGTTTCTGGAAACACCATATATTTT; CDR3aa: CASSGTGVSGNTIYF
j_gene: TRBJ2-1; d_gene: NA; abundance: NA; v_gene: TRBV18; CDR3nt: TGTGCCAGCTCACCACGGGCGGGGAGGTCCTACAATGAGCAGTTCTTC; CDR3aa: CASSPRAGRSYNEQFF
j_gene: TRBJ2-7; d_gene: TRBD1; abundance: NA; v_gene: TRBV9; CDR3nt: TGTGCCAGCAGCCGGGACAGCAAATACGAGCAGTACTTC; CDR3aa: CASSRDSKYEQYF
j_gene: TRBJ1-2; d_gene: NA; abundance: NA; v_gene: TRBV14; CDR3nt: TGTGCCAGCAGCTTAACGGCTAACTATGGCTACACCTTC; CDR3aa: CASSLTANYGYTF
j_gene: TRBJ1-5; d_gene: NA; abundance: NA; v_gene: TRBV27; CDR3nt: TGTGCCAGCAGTTCGCAGGTCGAACAGCCCCAGCATTTT; CDR3aa: CASSSQVEQPQHF
j_gene: TRBJ2-3; d_gene: TRBD1; abundance: NA; v_gene: TRBV2; CDR3nt: TGTGCCAGCACCTTAAGGACAGGGCCCACAGATACGCAGTATTTT; CDR3aa: CASTLRTGPTDTQYF
j_gene: TRBJ1-1; d_gene: NA; abundance: NA; v_gene: TRBV30; CDR3nt: TGTGCCTGGAGTCATTTCAGGAACACTGAAGCTTTCTTT; CDR3aa: CAWSHFRNTEAFF
j_gene: TRBJ2-7; d_gene: TRBD1; abundance: NA; v_gene: TRBV19; CDR3nt: TGTGCCAGTTCGAAAAGACAGGGGGCTTACTACGAGCAGTACTTC; CDR3aa: CASSKRQGAYYEQYF
j_gene: TRBJ2-1; d_gene: TRBD2; abundance: NA; v_gene: TRBV10-3; CDR3nt: TGTGCCATCAACTCCTTTCCGGGACTAGATGTAAATGAGCAGTTCTTC; CDR3aa: CAINSFPGLDVNEQFF
j_gene: TRBJ1-1; d_gene: NA; abundance: NA; v_gene: TRBV12-3/TRBV12-4; CDR3nt: TGTGCCAGCACCCCGAGAGCGGACACTGAAGCTTTCTTT; CDR3aa: CASTPRADTEAFF
j_gene: TRBJ2-7; d_gene: NA; abundance: NA; v_gene: TRBV24-1; CDR3nt: TGTGCCACCAGTGATTCTGGGACACCCTCCTACGAGCAGTACTTC; CDR3aa: CATSDSGTPSYEQYF
j_gene: TRBJ2-3; d_gene: NA; abundance: few; v_gene: TRBV7-7; CDR3nt: TGTGCTAGCAGCGGGGGACAGGGAGACGCAGATACGCAGTATTTT; CDR3aa: CASSGGQGDADTQYF
j_gene: TRBJ2-7; d_gene: NA; abundance: NA; v_gene: TRBV5-1; CDR3nt: TGCGCCAGCAGGGACACCTACGAGCAGTACTTC; CDR3aa: CASRDTYEQYF
j_gene: TRBJ2-6; d_gene: TRBD2; abundance: NA; v_gene: TRBV10-2; CDR3nt: TGCGCCAGCAAGGGCACTAGCGGGGGCCGTTCCCCTTCTGGGGCCAACGTCCTGACTTTC; CDR3aa: CASKGTSGGRSPSGANVLTF
j_gene: TRBJ2-7; d_gene: TRBD1; abundance: NA; v_gene: TRBV10-3; CDR3nt: TGTGCCATCAGTGATAGACAGGGCGGCTCCTACGAGCAGTACTTC; CDR3aa: CAISDRQGGSYEQYF
j_gene: TRBJ2-1; d_gene: TRBD2; abundance: NA; v_gene: TRBV6-5; CDR3nt: TGTGCCAGCAGTTACTCCGGGACTAGATACAATGAGCAGTTCTTC; CDR3aa: CASSYSGTRYNEQFF
j_gene: TRBJ2-1; d_gene: TRBD2; abundance: NA; v_gene: TRBV24-1; CDR3nt: TGTGCCACCAGTGCCGAAGCGGGGCGTGCGAGGGATGAGCAGTTCTTC; CDR3aa: CATSAEAGRARDEQFF
j_gene: TRBJ1-3; d_gene: TRBD1; abundance: many; v_gene: TRBV5-6; CDR3nt: TGTGCCAGCAGCTTAAGGACAGGGAAGATCGGAAACACCATATATTTT; CDR3aa: CASSLRTGKIGNTIYF
j_gene: TRBJ1-2; d_gene: NA; abundance: NA; v_gene: TRBV7-8; CDR3nt: TGTGCCAGCAGCTTAGACCCCCAAGGGGACTATGGCTACACCTTC; CDR3aa: CASSLDPQGDYGYTF
j_gene: TRBJ1-1; d_gene: NA; abundance: NA; v_gene: TRBV5-4; CDR3nt: TGTGCCAGCAGCGGGGCTGCAGGGGCGTCCACTGAAGCTTTCTTT; CDR3aa: CASSGAAGASTEAFF
j_gene: TRBJ1-2; d_gene: TRBD1; abundance: NA; v_gene: TRBV5-1; CDR3nt: TGCGCCAGCAGCTTGGGTGACAGGGTAGGCGGTGGCTACACCTTC; CDR3aa: CASSLGDRVGGGYTF
j_gene: TRBJ1-1; d_gene: NA; abundance: NA; v_gene: TRBV19; CDR3nt: TGTGCCAGTAGTATCGGGGGGCGCGAGGGCACTGAAGCTTTCTTT; CDR3aa: CASSIGGREGTEAFF
j_gene: TRBJ2-1; d_gene: NA; abundance: NA; v_gene: TRBV29-1; CDR3nt: TGCAGCGTCATCGGTTCAAATGAGCAGTTCTTC; CDR3aa: CSVIGSNEQFF
j_gene: TRBJ2-1; d_gene: TRBD2; abundance: NA; v_gene: TRBV11-2; CDR3nt: TGTGCCAGCAGCTTAGATTCTAGCGGGAAAGATGAGCAGTTCTTC; CDR3aa: CASSLDSSGKDEQFF
j_gene: TRBJ2-2; d_gene: TRBD1; abundance: NA; v_gene: TRBV2; CDR3nt: TGTGCCAGCAGCAGGGACAGGATTAACACCGGGGAGCTGTTTTTT; CDR3aa: CASSRDRINTGELFF
j_gene: TRBJ2-2; d_gene: TRBD2; abundance: NA; v_gene: TRBV7-9; CDR3nt: TGTGCCAGCAGCTTAGCATTAGTCGGGGGGAAGAACACCGGGGAGCTGTTTTTT; CDR3aa: CASSLALVGGKNTGELFF
j_gene: TRBJ2-5; d_gene: TRBD2; abundance: NA; v_gene: TRBV2; CDR3nt: TGTGCCAGCAGTGAAAGGGCTAGCGGGAAGTTTGAGACCCAGTACTTC; CDR3aa: CASSERASGKFETQYF
j_gene: TRBJ2-1; d_gene: TRBD2; abundance: NA; v_gene: TRBV5-4; CDR3nt: TGTGCCAGCAGCCCGGGGGGGGGCTACAATGAGCAGTTCTTC; CDR3aa: CASSPGGGYNEQFF
j_gene: TRBJ1-5; d_gene: NA; abundance: NA; v_gene: TRBV27; CDR3nt: TGTGCCAGCAGGACCTCAGGGGCCGGCAATCAGCCCCAGCATTTT; CDR3aa: CASRTSGAGNQPQHF
j_gene: TRBJ1-1; d_gene: TRBD1; abundance: few; v_gene: TRBV19; CDR3nt: TGTGCCAGTAAGACAGGGCCTGATTACACTGAAGCTTTCTTT; CDR3aa: CASKTGPDYTEAFF
j_gene: TRBJ2-5; d_gene: NA; abundance: NA; v_gene: TRBV11-2; CDR3nt: TGTGCCAGCAGCCATTCCCTGCAGGGAGAGACCCAGTACTTC; CDR3aa: CASSHSLQGETQYF
j_gene: TRBJ2-7; d_gene: TRBD2; abundance: NA; v_gene: TRBV9; CDR3nt: TGTGCCAGCAGCGTAGCGGGGCGGGGGTACGAGCAGTACTTC; CDR3aa: CASSVAGRGYEQYF
j_gene: TRBJ2-5; d_gene: TRBD1; abundance: NA; v_gene: TRBV4-3; CDR3nt: TGCGCCAGCAGCCAAGATTGGACAGGGTGGGAGACCCAGTACTTC; CDR3aa: CASSQDWTGWETQYF
j_gene: TRBJ2-7; d_gene: TRBD1; abundance: NA; v_gene: TRBV7-9; CDR3nt: TGTGCCAGCAGCGGCCGACAGGGAAACTACGAGCAGTACTTC; CDR3aa: CASSGRQGNYEQYF
j_gene: TRBJ2-5; d_gene: TRBD2; abundance: NA; v_gene: TRBV4-1; CDR3nt: TGCGCCAGCAGTCGCGGGGGGAGCAGCGAGACCCAGTACTTC; CDR3aa: CASSRGGSSETQYF